Listed below are T cell receptor beta chains from one sample, sequenced in a study of identical twins. TCRdb passed the 5' RACE reads through MiXCR, listing each CDR3 protein once. The sample holds 550,000 to 700,000 distinct CDR3 sequences; around 21% are singletons and the top ten take 4% to 4.5%. The same specimen was also included in a second study, on T cells expressing NK-cell markers.

Sequencing was done on a sample of PBMCs. These TCRs come from a woman aged 18 to 35 in good health. The CDR3 runs from the conserved cysteine through the conserved F or W. The D gene is left open where the match is weak. Clone size is shown for a subset of rows, as once, few, many or a class of expanded clone.

J: TRBJ2-5
size: few
V: TRBV7-9
D: TRBD1
CDR3: CASSVAGTGGRETQYF
DNA: TGTGCCAGCAGTGTAGCCGGGACAGGGGGCCGAGAGACCCAGTACTTC

J: TRBJ2-1
size: few
V: TRBV11-1
D: NA
CDR3: CASSLPGPRHGKATEQFF
DNA: TGTGCCAGCAGCTTACCGGGACCCCGTCATGGGAAGGCGACTGAGCAGTTCTTC

J: TRBJ2-3
size: NA
V: TRBV12-3/TRBV12-4
D: NA
CDR3: CASSKKEIWSTNTQYF
DNA: TGTGCCAGCAGTAAAAAAGAAATCTGGTCGACAAATACGCAGTATTTT

J: TRBJ2-3
size: few
V: TRBV7-9
D: NA
CDR3: CASSSPRNGAYTQYF
DNA: TGTGCCAGCAGCTCGCCTAGAAATGGGGCGTATACGCAGTATTTT

J: TRBJ2-3
size: NA
V: TRBV29-1
D: TRBD2
CDR3: CSVEGAGGSDTQYF
DNA: TGCAGCGTTGAAGGAGCGGGAGGGTCAGATACGCAGTATTTT

J: TRBJ2-2
size: few
V: TRBV29-1
D: NA
CDR3: CSVGGTYTGELFF
DNA: TGCAGCGTTGGTGGCACCTACACCGGGGAGCTGTTTTTT

J: TRBJ1-4
size: few
V: TRBV20-1
D: NA
CDR3: CSARSPRFNEKLFF
DNA: TGCAGTGCTAGGAGCCCCAGGTTTAATGAAAAACTGTTTTTT

J: TRBJ2-3
size: NA
V: TRBV20-1
D: TRBD2
CDR3: CSATRTSGLDTQYF
DNA: TGCAGTGCCACACGGACTAGCGGGTTGGATACGCAGTATTTT

J: TRBJ1-5
size: few
V: TRBV20-1
D: NA
CDR3: CSVGGASSNQPQHF
DNA: TGCAGTGTGGGGGGGGCCTCTTCTAATCAGCCCCAGCATTTT

J: TRBJ2-1
size: few
V: TRBV10-3
D: TRBD1
CDR3: CAISGWTGGDEQFF
DNA: TGTGCCATCAGTGGGTGGACAGGGGGCGATGAGCAGTTCTTC

J: TRBJ1-2
size: NA
V: TRBV5-1
D: NA
CDR3: CASSFFTGRSEDGYTF
DNA: TGCGCCAGCAGCTTTTTCACAGGTCGGTCCGAAGATGGCTACACCTTC

J: TRBJ2-1
size: few
V: TRBV5-1
D: TRBD2
CDR3: CASSLVSGSGRFDEQFF
DNA: TGCGCCAGCAGCTTGGTCTCCGGCAGCGGGAGGTTCGATGAGCAGTTCTTC

J: TRBJ2-5
size: NA
V: TRBV11-2
D: NA
CDR3: CASSSFMGFQETQYF
DNA: TGTGCCAGCAGCTCCTTTATGGGGTTCCAAGAGACCCAGTACTTC

J: TRBJ2-2
size: NA
V: TRBV6-1
D: TRBD2
CDR3: CASSGRGLAGPNTGELFF
DNA: TGTGCCAGCAGCGGTAGGGGACTAGCGGGACCTAACACCGGGGAGCTGTTTTTT

J: TRBJ1-2
size: NA
V: TRBV29-1
D: TRBD1
CDR3: CSVLQGASGYTF
DNA: TGCAGCGTTTTACAGGGGGCATCTGGCTACACCTTC

J: TRBJ2-7
size: many
V: TRBV4-3
D: TRBD2
CDR3: CASSQDLRLGTSPAQYF
DNA: TGCGCCAGCAGCCAAGATCTGAGGCTGGGGACTAGCCCAGCGCAGTACTTC

J: TRBJ1-2
size: few
V: TRBV12-3/TRBV12-4
D: TRBD1
CDR3: CASSPGQGRGYGYTF
DNA: TGTGCCAGCAGTCCGGGACAGGGTCGGGGCTATGGCTACACCTTC

J: TRBJ1-3
size: NA
V: TRBV29-1
D: NA
CDR3: CSVAHGNGNTIYF
DNA: TGCAGCGTTGCTCACGGGAACGGAAACACCATATATTTT

J: TRBJ2-1
size: NA
V: TRBV11-2
D: NA
CDR3: CASSLDPGKPQVYNEQFF
DNA: TGTGCCAGCAGCTTAGACCCCGGGAAACCTCAAGTCTACAATGAGCAGTTCTTC

J: TRBJ2-2
size: NA
V: TRBV27
D: NA
CDR3: CASSSSQRTGELFF
DNA: TGTGCCAGCAGTTCGTCTCAGCGGACCGGGGAGCTGTTTTTT